The 32 T cell receptor beta chains reported below all come from one sample, sequenced in a study of Ad26.COV2.S vaccination and SARS-CoV-2 variants. Profiling relied on immunoSEQ multiplex PCR, and the TCRdb table lists in-frame clones only, not all of them. Counted here are roughly 320,000 clones, just over 85% occurring once; the ten biggest clones make up around 2%. The sample's treatment: around 19 received Ad26.COV2.S at low or high dose, single or two shots; 5 received placebo; per-sample allocation not given. Specimen acquisition occurred on day 63 following the initial vaccine or placebo injection. The sample was peripheral blood, taken in a trial of Ad26.COV2.S vaccine versus placebo. The receptors were sampled from a person between 18 and 65 years old who received the Ad26.COV2.S COVID-19 vaccine or a placebo.

The chain is built from TRBV5-6 and TRBJ2-1; 10 bases are shared with TRBD1. Germline-derived CDR1 and CDR2 are SGHDT and YYEEEE. V shed 4 bases, J shed 7 bases, and the junction held 2 bases outside the gene matches. The CDR3 covers 13 residues. CDR3 nucleotides: TGTGCCAGCAGCAGGACAGGGGGAAATGAGCAGTTCTTC. Translation gives CASSRTGGNEQFF. Full variable domain (rest looked up from reference TRBV5-6 and TRBJ2-1): DAGVTQSPTHLIKTRGQQVTLRCSPKSGHDTVSWYQQALGQGPQFIFQYYEEEERQRGNFPDRFSGHQFPNYSSELNVNALLLGDSALYLCASSRTGGNEQFFGPGTRLTVL.

V is TRBV30 and J is TRBJ2-1; D uncertain. Looked up from germline, CDR1 is GTSNPN and CDR2 is SVGIG (reference sequence). V lost 3 bases to trimming and J lost 5 bases, with 11 bases between them. The CDR3 length is 13 residues. The CDR3 sequence is CAWRWKRDNEQFF. The DNA for the CDR3 is TGTGCCTGGAGGTGGAAAAGGGACAATGAGCAGTTCTTC.

V and J are TRBV5-4 and TRBJ2-2, with D possibly TRBD1 on 6 matching bases. The CDR3 spans 17 residues. The germline V gene encodes CDR1 SGHNT and CDR2 YYREEE (reference sequence). The V and J ends lost 6 bases and 6 bases respectively, with 24 bases between them. CDR3 amino acids: CASTLSRRGKFPGELFF. The CDR3 nucleotides read TGTGCCAGCACCCTCTCCCGCAGGGGTAAATTTCCCGGGGAGCTGTTTTTT. Full variable domain (missing parts from reference TRBV5-4 and TRBJ2-2): ETGVTQSPTHLIKTRGQQVTLRCSSQSGHNTVSWYQQALGQGPQFIFQYYREEENGRGNFPPRFSGLQFPNYSSELNVNALELDDSALYLCASTLSRRGKFPGELFFGEGSRLTVL.

The chain is built from TRBV6-7 and TRBJ2-7; the D call may be TRBD1 or TRBD2 (7 bases each). TRBV6-7 belongs to the ORF category, with a function that is uncertain. Deletions cut 7 bases from V and 3 bases from J, with 13 bases between. The CDR3 runs 13 residues. This CDR3 reads CASTPRGGYEQYF. The CDR3 nucleotides read TGTGCCAGCACGCCCAGGGGGGGCTACGAGCAGTACTTC.

The chain links TRBV21-1 to TRBJ1-1; the table assigns TRBD1, which was not confirmed against the DNA. TRBV21-1 is a pseudogene segment. This CDR3 comprises 13 residues. The CDR3: CASNRTANTEAFF. CDR3 DNA: TGTGCCAGCAACCGGACAGCGAACACTGAAGCTTTCTTT.

This clone was recorded once. The J gene is TRBJ2-2, the V gene TRBV11-3; 8 nucleotides agree with TRBD1. The V and J ends lost 4 bases and 4 bases, in that order; junction bases with no gene match: 5. CDR1 is SGHNT and CDR2 is YENEEA in the germline V gene. The CDR3 has 15 residues. CDR3 DNA sequence: TGTGCCAGCAGCTCTGGGACAGGCGCCACCGGGGAGCTGTTTTTT. It is translated as CASSSGTGATGELFF.

This clone appeared a few times. The chain joins TRBV6-2 or TRBV6-3 to TRBJ2-3; D may be TRBD2 (7 bases). V was shortened by 2 bases and J by 3 bases, with 24 bases between the two germline ends. The CDR3 consists of 19 residues. Germline assignment: CDR1 MNHEY and CDR2 SVGEGT. This chain's CDR3 is CASSYAHPGGSRATDTQYF. The CDR3 DNA sequence: TGTGCCAGCAGTTACGCCCACCCGGGGGGCTCCAGGGCAACAGATACGCAGTATTTT.

The V gene is TRBV20-1, the J gene TRBJ2-3; D is undetermined. Germline V gives CDR1 DFQATT, CDR2 SNEGSKA (reference sequence). The germline V and J ends were trimmed by 7 bases and 4 bases, with 9 bases remaining between them. The CDR3 loop spans 11 amino acids. The CDR3 DNA reads as TGCAGTGTCCCTGGTGCAGATACGCAGTATTTT. It specifies CSVPGADTQYF.

As for this clone: The junction departs from germline at one end; a sequencing error may be responsible. This chain connects TRBV4-1 to TRBJ1-1, with D possibly being TRBD1 (5 bases). CDR3 length equals 17 residues. Germline V gene data show CDR1 as MGHRA and CDR2 as YSYEKL. In DNA, the CDR3 is TGCGCCAGCACCCAAGAATCAGGGCTCTCTGGGAACACTGAAGCTTTCTTT. Translating gives CASTQESGLSGNTEAFF.

The V call is TRBV20-1, the J call TRBJ1-5; 7 bases are shared with TRBD1. J lost 7 bases, V lost 3 bases, and 9 bases had no gene match. The CDR3 totals 14 residues. CDR1 is DFQATT and CDR2 is SNEGSKA in the germline V gene (reference sequence). The CDR3, as DNA: TGCAGTGCTAGTACAGGGGACAGAATACAGCCCCAGCATTTT. Encoded protein: CSASTGDRIQPQHF.

This chain links TRBV29-1 with TRBJ1-5; 8 bases are a match to TRBD1. The V segment lost 4 bases and the J segment 7 bases; nucleotides outside the gene matches: 9. Germline loops: CDR1 SQVTM, CDR2 ANQGSEA. The CDR3 runs 14 residues. As DNA, the CDR3 is TGCAGCGTTGCTCTAGGACAGGGCATCCAGCCCCAGCATTTT. Translating gives CSVALGQGIQPQHF.

The V gene is TRBV4-3, the J gene TRBJ1-4, with 7 bases that match TRBD1. V gave up 0 bases and J gave up 8 bases; unmatched junction bases: 12. CDR1 LGHNA and CDR2 YSLEER come from the germline V gene. The CDR3 runs 17 residues. The CDR3 protein is CASSQEKSRGKGEKLFF. The CDR3 DNA reads as TGCGCCAGCAGCCAAGAAAAGTCCAGGGGGAAAGGAGAAAAACTGTTTTTT.

A word on this clone: The sample holds other DNA sequences that translate to the same CDR3. The chain has TRBV12-3 or TRBV12-4 and TRBJ2-7; tentatively, D is TRBD1 or TRBD2 (5 bases each). This CDR3 region has 12 residues. The V gene lost 6 bases and the J gene lost 2 bases, with 8 bases spanning the gap. CDR3 sequence reads: CASRGTAYEQYF. The CDR3 DNA is TGTGCCAGCAGAGGGACGGCCTACGAGCAGTACTTC.

The CDR3 protein is CASSHDGGGGGRNEQYF. Written as DNA, the CDR3 is TGTGCCAGCAGCCATGATGGTGGCGGGGGGGGGCGGAACGAGCAGTACTTC. This rearrangement joins TRBV4-2 to TRBJ2-7; the match to TRBD2 covers 9 bases. The V segment lost 3 bases and the J segment 5 bases; nucleotides outside the gene matches: 14. The CDR3 runs 17 residues. Germline CDR1 is LGHNA and CDR2 is YNFKEQ.

CDR3 bases: TGTGCCAGCAGTTTACGTTTTCGGGGAGTGAGGGGAGCTTTCTTT. Encoded protein: CASSLRFRGVRGAFF. The rearrangement uses TRBV28 and TRBJ1-1, with D perhaps TRBD1 (5 bases). Germline loops: CDR1 MDHEN, CDR2 SYDVKM. The length of the CDR3 is 15 residues. Deletions cut 2 bases from V and 10 bases from J, with 20 bases between.

This chain links TRBV6-6 with TRBJ2-5; maybe TRBD2 (7 bases). V dropped 2 bases and J dropped 9 bases, with 13 bases sitting between them. The CDR3 is 13 amino acids. CDR1 MNHNY and CDR2 SVGAGI come from the germline V gene (reference sequence). CDR3 in DNA: TGTGCCAGCAGTTACGGTTTAGGGGGGGCCCAGTACTTC. Its protein is CASSYGLGGAQYF.

The CDR3 sequence is CASSLAGTGRLTKQFF. DNA of the CDR3: TGTGCCAGCAGCTTGGCCGGGACAGGGCGATTAACTAAGCAGTTCTTC. The genes are TRBV11-1 and TRBJ2-1; TRBD1 matches 9 bases. The CDR3 contains 16 residues. Germline loops: CDR1 SGHAT, CDR2 FQDESV (reference sequence). The trim removed 3 bases at V and 11 bases at J, leaving 14 bases unmatched.

V is TRBV7-2 and J is TRBJ2-7; TRBD1 matches 12 bases. J was trimmed by 6 bases and V by 4 bases; bases with no gene match: 7. The CDR3 sequence is 15 residues long. Germline V CDR1 and CDR2: SGHTA, FQGNSA. CDR3 nucleotide sequence: TGTGCCAGCAGCTCCCGGGACAGGGGGCTCCGCGAGCAGTACTTC. This gives the protein CASSSRDRGLREQYF. Supplemented by reference TRBV7-2 and TRBJ2-7, the full variable domain reads GAGVSQSPSNKVTEKGKDVELRCDPISGHTALYWYRQSLGQGLEFLIYFQGNSAPDKSGLPSDRFSAERTGGSVSTLTIQRTQQEDSAVYLCASSSRDRGLREQYFGPGTRLTVT.

V and J are TRBV20-1 and TRBJ1-4; D is undetermined. Trimming removed 4 bases from V and 8 bases from J, with 5 bases in between. This CDR3 is 10 amino acids long. CDR1 and CDR2 (germline): DFQATT, SNEGSKA (reference sequence). The CDR3 DNA sequence: TGCAGTGCTAAGGACGAAAAACTGTTTTTT. Residues: CSAKDEKLFF.

The sample holds one count of this clone. V is TRBV7-3 and J is TRBJ2-1; no firm D call. V was shortened by 3 bases and J by 9 bases, with 9 bases between the two germline ends. This CDR3 has 12 residues. From germline, CDR1 is SGHTA and CDR2 FQGTGA. The CDR3 nucleotides are TGTGCCAGCAGCTTTCTAGGTGGTGAGCAGTTCTTC. It encodes CASSFLGGEQFF. The variable domain in full, with the rest retrieved from reference TRBV7-3 and TRBJ2-1, is GAGVSQTPSNKVTEKGKYVELRCDPISGHTALYWYRQSLGQGPEFLIYFQGTGAADDSGLPNDRFFAVRPEGSVSTLKIQRTERGDSAVYLCASSFLGGEQFFGPGTRLTVL.

This clone came up once. This chain links TRBV5-1 with TRBJ1-5; TRBD1 might be the D (5 bases). Germline V CDR1 and CDR2: SGHRS, YFSETQ. V lost 5 bases to trimming and J lost 6 bases, with 18 bases between them. The CDR3 is made up of 15 amino acids. The CDR3 loop reads CASRRGQDTGQPQHF. CDR3 coding DNA: TGCGCCAGCAGACGCGGACAAGACACTGGTCAGCCCCAGCATTTT. Based on the CDR3 plus reference TRBV5-1 and TRBJ1-5, the full variable domain is KAGVTQTPRYLIKTRGQQVTLSCSPISGHRSVSWYQQTPGQGLQFLFEYFSETQRNKGNFPGRFSGRQFSNSRSEMNVSTLELGDSALYLCASRRGQDTGQPQHFGDGTRLSIL.

The chain joins TRBV27 to TRBJ1-1; D ambiguous. Per the germline V gene, CDR1 is MNHEY and CDR2 is SMNVEV (reference sequence). The CDR3 length is 15 residues. V gave up 2 bases and J gave up 1 base, with 11 bases separating them. The CDR3 region is CASSLSTLANTEAFF. The CDR3 DNA follows: TGTGCCAGCAGTTTAAGTACGCTGGCGAACACTGAAGCTTTCTTT.

This clone has more than one count but fewer than ten. The rearrangement links TRBV5-4 to TRBJ1-1, with D possibly matching TRBD1 (5 bases). Germline lookup yields CDR1 SGHNT and CDR2 YYREEE (reference sequence). The CDR3 spans 16 residues. Trimming stripped 0 bases from V and 1 base from J, with 13 bases between. The CDR3 DNA reads as TGTGCCAGCAGCTTGGGGGGACGGGGGGAGAACACTGAAGCTTTCTTT. Translated: CASSLGGRGENTEAFF.

This chain links TRBV5-6 with TRBJ1-2; D is unclear. The CDR3 totals 13 residues. The germline V gene has CDR1 SGHDT and CDR2 YYEEEE. V was trimmed by 5 bases and J by 6 bases, leaving 14 bases between them. CDR3 sequence (DNA): TGTGCCAGCAGTCCCCCCCGCGGGGATGGCTACACCTTC. Translated, it gives CASSPPRGDGYTF.

This chain connects TRBV3-1 (or the pseudogene TRBV3-2) to TRBJ1-4; unclear D gene. The CDR3 is 15 amino acids. The V end lost 1 base, the J end lost 7 bases, and 13 bases lay between the germline ends. Germline loops: CDR1 LGHDT, CDR2 YNNKEL (reference sequence). CDR3 coding DNA: TGTGCCAGCAGCCAAGGTGGCGGGCGCGGTGAAAAACTGTTTTTT. This gives the protein CASSQGGGRGEKLFF.

The chain couples TRBV11-3 to TRBJ2-1; TRBD1 agrees at 8 bases. The CDR3 covers 15 residues. The ends lost 3 bases at V and 1 base at J; junction bases unmatched: 2. Per the germline V gene, CDR1 is SGHNT and CDR2 is YENEEA. CDR3 coding DNA: TGTGCCAGCAGCTTTCGACAGGGGTCCTACAATGAGCAGTTCTTC. It codes for CASSFRQGSYNEQFF.

This chain links TRBV18 with TRBJ1-2; 9 bases line up with TRBD1. J lost 8 bases, V lost 0 bases, and 16 bases had no gene match. In germline, CDR1 is KGHSH, CDR2 LQKENI. The CDR3 loop spans 18 amino acids. The CDR3: CASSPPWGQGSEMGGYTF. The CDR3, as DNA: TGTGCCAGCTCACCACCGTGGGGACAGGGCTCAGAGATGGGGGGCTACACCTTC.

The J gene is TRBJ1-5, the V gene TRBV7-2; D is uncertain. Germline V gene data show CDR1 as SGHTA and CDR2 as FQGNSA. This CDR3 is built from 13 residues. Trimming removed 5 bases at V and 5 bases at J, with 10 bases between. In nucleotides, the CDR3 is TGTGCCAGCAGCGCCCGACTTGATCAGCCCCAGCATTTT. It translates to CASSARLDQPQHF.

This chain uses TRBV7-2 with TRBJ1-4; D may be TRBD1 (5 bases). Germline CDR1 and CDR2: SGHTA and FQGNSA. This CDR3 has 13 residues. Trimming took off 9 bases at V and 2 bases at J, with 10 bases between the two ends. For the CDR3, the DNA is TGTGCCAGTTGCAGGGATACTAATGAAAAACTGTTTTTT. Translation: CASCRDTNEKLFF.

The chain joins TRBV5-6 to TRBJ1-1; D not certain. Trimming took 2 bases from V and 8 from J, leaving 7 bases between them. Per germline, CDR1 SGHDT and CDR2 YYEEEE. This CDR3 contains 11 residues. The CDR3 coding sequence is TGTGCCAGCAGCTTTGACTCGGAAGCTTTCTTT. Translated: CASSFDSEAFF.

This clone was recorded once. This sequence joins TRBV18 and TRBJ2-7; TRBD2 agrees at 9 bases. Germline V gives CDR1 KGHSH, CDR2 LQKENI. CDR3 length equals 18 residues. J was trimmed by 1 base and V by 4 bases; bases with no gene match: 14. The CDR3 nucleotides are TGTGCCAGCTCACGCGACCACCTAGGAGCGGGGGGTTCCTACGAGCAGTACTTC. Its translation is CASSRDHLGAGGSYEQYF.

This chain links TRBV6-5 with TRBJ1-2; 7 nucleotides line up with TRBD1. CDR1 MNHEY and CDR2 SVGAGI come from the germline V gene. This CDR3 has 12 residues. Trimming cost V 6 bases and J 8 bases; bases outside gene matches: 6. For the CDR3, the DNA is TGTGCCAGCAGGAACAGGGGCCGGGGCTACACCTTC. It is translated as CASRNRGRGYTF.